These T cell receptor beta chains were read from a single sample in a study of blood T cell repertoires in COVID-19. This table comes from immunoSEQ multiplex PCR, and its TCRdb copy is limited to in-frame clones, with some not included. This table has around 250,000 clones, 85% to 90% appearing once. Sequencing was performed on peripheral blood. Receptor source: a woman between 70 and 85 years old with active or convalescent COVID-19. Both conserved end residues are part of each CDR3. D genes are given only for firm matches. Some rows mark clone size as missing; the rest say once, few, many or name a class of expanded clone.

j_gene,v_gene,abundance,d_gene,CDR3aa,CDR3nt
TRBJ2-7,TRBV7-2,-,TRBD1,CASSLGTGYEQYF,TGTGCCAGCAGCTTAGGGACAGGGTACGAGCAGTACTTC
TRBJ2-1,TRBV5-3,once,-,CARSLRRRGPFNEQFF,TGTGCCAGAAGCTTGCGACGCCGAGGGCCGTTCAATGAGCAGTTCTTC
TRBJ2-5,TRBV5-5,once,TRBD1,CASSFGTEEQETQYF,TGTGCCAGCAGCTTTGGGACAGAAGAACAAGAGACCCAGTACTTC
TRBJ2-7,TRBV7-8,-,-,CASSPKGRDKVLTYEQYF,TGTGCCAGCAGCCCCAAGGGCCGGGACAAAGTTTTAACCTACGAGCAGTACTTC
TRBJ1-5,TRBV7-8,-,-,CASSLGSREPQHF,TGTGCCAGCAGCTTAGGGTCCCGGGAGCCCCAGCATTTT
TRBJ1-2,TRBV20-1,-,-,CSGYKGDGYTF,TGCAGTGGATATAAAGGGGATGGCTACACCTTC
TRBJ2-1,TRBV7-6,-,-,CASSLSGWTEQFF,TGTGCCAGCAGCTTAAGCGGTTGGACTGAGCAGTTCTTC
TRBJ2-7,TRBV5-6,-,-,CASSPQGVGQPYEQYF,TGTGCCAGCAGCCCCCAAGGGGTAGGACAGCCCTACGAGCAGTACTTC
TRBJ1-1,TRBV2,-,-,CASSLGGADNTEAFF,TGTGCCAGCAGCCTTGGAGGGGCGGATAACACTGAAGCTTTCTTT
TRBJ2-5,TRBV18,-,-,CASSPRGGAQETQYF,TGTGCCAGCTCACCCCGAGGGGGGGCTCAAGAGACCCAGTACTTC
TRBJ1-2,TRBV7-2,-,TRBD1,CASSGGSGQGSYYGYTF,TGTGCCAGCAGCGGAGGATCGGGACAGGGATCTTACTATGGCTACACCTTC
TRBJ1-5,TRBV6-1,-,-,CASSETLGRGGNGVQPQHF,TGTGCCAGCAGTGAAACGCTCGGCAGGGGTGGGAATGGGGTTCAGCCCCAGCATTTT
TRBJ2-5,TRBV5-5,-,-,CASTLFGGDWPQYF,TGTGCCAGCACCCTCTTTGGCGGGGACTGGCCCCAGTACTTC
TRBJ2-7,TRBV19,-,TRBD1,CASSMRGQATGEQYF,TGTGCCAGTAGTATGAGGGGACAGGCCACCGGCGAGCAGTACTTC
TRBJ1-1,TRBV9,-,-,CASSVDFFRDSEAFF,TGTGCCAGCAGCGTAGATTTCTTCCGGGACTCTGAAGCTTTCTTT
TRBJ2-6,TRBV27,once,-,CASNSQEFSGANVLTF,TGTGCCAGCAATTCCCAGGAATTCTCTGGGGCCAACGTCCTGACTTTC
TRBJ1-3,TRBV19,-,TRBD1,CASSRTGDSGNTIYF,TGTGCCAGTAGCCGGACAGGAGATTCCGGAAACACCATATATTTT
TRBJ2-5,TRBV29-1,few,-,CSVSARGETQYF,TGCAGCGTTTCCGCACGGGGAGAGACCCAGTACTTC
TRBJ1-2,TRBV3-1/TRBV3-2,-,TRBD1,CASSQGFYLGTGGTGYTF,TGTGCCAGCAGCCAAGGGTTTTACCTAGGGACAGGGGGAACTGGCTACACCTTC
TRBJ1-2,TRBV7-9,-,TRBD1,CASSPPGQGYGYTF,TGTGCCAGCAGCCCCCCCGGACAGGGGTATGGCTACACCTTC
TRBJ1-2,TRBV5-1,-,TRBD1,CASRPQTGATYGYTF,TGCGCCAGCAGACCTCAGACAGGGGCGACCTATGGCTACACCTTC
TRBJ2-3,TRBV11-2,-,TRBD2,CASSLERGVTDTQYF,TGTGCCAGCAGCTTAGAACGGGGGGTGACAGATACGCAGTATTTT
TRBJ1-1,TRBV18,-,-,CASSPVRRENTEAFF,TGTGCCAGCTCACCCGTAAGACGGGAGAACACTGAAGCTTTCTTT
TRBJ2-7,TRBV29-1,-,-,CSVTLGGEQYF,TGCAGCGTTACGTTGGGGGGCGAGCAGTACTTC
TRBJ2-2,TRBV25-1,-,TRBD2,CASRSPGRDTGELFF,TGTGCCAGCAGGTCACCCGGGAGGGACACCGGGGAGCTGTTTTTT
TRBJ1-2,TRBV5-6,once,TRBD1,CASSPGTGYGYTF,TGTGCCAGCAGCCCCGGGACAGGCTATGGCTACACCTTC
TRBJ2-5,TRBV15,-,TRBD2,CATSTNAGGLETQYF,TGTGCCACCAGCACCAATGCGGGGGGGCTCGAGACCCAGTACTTC
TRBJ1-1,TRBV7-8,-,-,CASSLARARGNTEAFF,TGTGCCAGCAGCTTAGCCAGGGCTCGAGGGAACACTGAAGCTTTCTTT